A single sample gave rise to the 10 T cell receptor beta chains below, sequenced in a study of cytomegalovirus exposure and HLA in healthy donors. A multiplex PCR was run with 60 Vbeta primers and 13 Jbeta primers. Method: immunoSEQ multiplex PCR; TCRdb's copy keeps in-frame clones and lacks some. The sample has about 100,000 clones; around 80% are singletons. Material: PBMCs. Receptors originate from a female donor in good health and CMV-seropositive.

This clone has a handful of counts. The chain couples TRBV7-9 to TRBJ1-6, with TRBD1 matching 8 bases. Looked up from germline, CDR1 is SEHNR and CDR2 is FQNEAQ (reference sequence). V lost 5 bases and J lost 4; bases outside the gene matches: 7. The CDR3 contains 16 residues. The CDR3 nucleotides read TGTGCCAGCAGCGTCGGGACAGGCTTTTATAATTCACCCCTCCACTTT. It codes for CASSVGTGFYNSPLHF.

This chain connects TRBV2 to TRBJ1-4, with 7 bases matching TRBD1. J was trimmed by 10 bases and V by 3 bases; bases with no gene match: 8. CDR1 is SNHLY, CDR2 FYNNEI, per germline. This CDR3 spans 14 amino acids. The DNA for the CDR3 is TGTGCCAGCAGTGAGCGGCAGGGGGTCGGAAAACTGTTTTTT. Residues: CASSERQGVGKLFF.

The rearrangement joins TRBV5-6 to TRBJ1-1; 10 nucleotides match TRBD1. This CDR3 has 17 amino acids. Germline CDR1 is SGHDT and CDR2 is YYEEEE. V was pared by 5 bases and J by 0 bases, with 10 bases of the junction left unmatched. This CDR3 is CASRTTGGANLNTEAFF. CDR3 coding DNA: TGTGCCAGCAGGACGACAGGGGGCGCAAATTTGAACACTGAAGCTTTCTTT.

The genes are TRBV19 and TRBJ1-1; D is undetermined. The CDR3 loop spans 13 amino acids. The V gene lost 1 base and the J gene lost 3 bases, with 6 bases spanning the gap. CDR1 and CDR2 from the germline V gene are LNHDA and SQIVND (reference sequence). The CDR3 loop is CASSIVSYTEAFF. DNA of the CDR3: TGTGCCAGTAGTATAGTGAGCTACACTGAAGCTTTCTTT.

In this sample, this clone turned up a few times. The V and J genes are TRBV7-9 and TRBJ1-1, with TRBD1 as a possible D gene (6 bases). V lost 5 bases and J 6 bases, leaving 22 bases between the germline ends. This CDR3 is built from 16 residues. CDR1 SEHNR and CDR2 FQNEAQ come from the germline V gene (reference sequence). The CDR3 region is CASSHHRVGDPSEAFF. As DNA, the CDR3 is TGTGCCAGCAGCCACCACAGGGTCGGCGACCCCTCTGAAGCTTTCTTT.

Notes on this clone: Additional DNA sequences in this sample encode the identical CDR3. This chain uses TRBV5-1 with TRBJ1-1, with TRBD1 matching 7 bases. The CDR3 covers 13 residues. From germline, CDR1 is SGHRS and CDR2 YFSETQ. The V segment lost 5 bases and the J segment 2 bases; nucleotides outside the gene matches: 3. This CDR3 is CASRRDSNTEAFF. The DNA of the CDR3 is TGCGCCAGCAGGCGGGACAGCAACACTGAAGCTTTCTTT.

The rearrangement uses TRBV15 and TRBJ2-7; TRBD2 agrees at 13 bases. Per the germline V gene, CDR1 is LNHNV and CDR2 is YYDKDF (reference sequence). V gave up 6 bases and J gave up 6 bases; unmatched junction bases: 5. This CDR3 contains 14 residues. The CDR3 here is CATRLAGGLSEQYF. The CDR3 nucleotides read TGTGCCACCAGACTAGCGGGAGGGCTCTCCGAGCAGTACTTC. The full variable domain, with the rest looked up from reference TRBV15 and TRBJ2-7, is DAMVIQNPRYQVTQFGKPVTLSCSQTLNHNVMYWYQQKSSQAPKLLFHYYDKDFNNEADTPDNFQSRRPNTSFCFLDIRSPGLGDTAMYLCATRLAGGLSEQYFGPGTRLTVT.

The CDR3 DNA reads as TGTGCCAGCAGCGTAGCTAGCGGGAGTCTCCCCTACGAGCAGTACTTC. This encodes CASSVASGSLPYEQYF. The chain uses TRBV9 and TRBJ2-7; 10 nucleotides agree with TRBD2. The CDR3 has 16 residues. Per germline, CDR1 SGDLS and CDR2 YYNGEE. The V gene end was trimmed by 0 bases and the J gene end by 2 bases; junction bases not matched to a gene: 5.

This sequence joins TRBV30 and TRBJ2-1; a weak D match, TRBD2 (5 bases). This CDR3 spans 14 amino acids. The germline V and J ends were trimmed by 4 bases and 4 bases, with 14 bases remaining between them. Germline V CDR1 and CDR2: GTSNPN, SVGIG (reference sequence). CDR3 nucleotide sequence: TGTGCCTGGAAGGTGAGCGGCCTATACAATGAGCAGTTCTTC. It is translated as CAWKVSGLYNEQFF. Together with reference TRBV30 and TRBJ2-1, the CDR3 gives the full variable domain: SQTIHQWPATLVQPVGSPLSLECTVEGTSNPNLYWYRQAAGRGLQLLFYSVGIGQISSEVPQNLSASRPQDRQFILSSKKLLLSDSGFYLCAWKVSGLYNEQFFGPGTRLTVL.

This sequence joins TRBV7-5 and TRBJ1-6; the table assigns TRBD1, which was not confirmed against the DNA. TRBV7-5 is labeled a pseudogene. The CDR3 totals 17 residues. The CDR3 sequence: CARSSVDRTTYNSPLHF. CDR3 nucleotide sequence: TGTGCCAGAAGCTCGGTGGACAGAACCACCTATAATTCACCCCTCCACTTT.